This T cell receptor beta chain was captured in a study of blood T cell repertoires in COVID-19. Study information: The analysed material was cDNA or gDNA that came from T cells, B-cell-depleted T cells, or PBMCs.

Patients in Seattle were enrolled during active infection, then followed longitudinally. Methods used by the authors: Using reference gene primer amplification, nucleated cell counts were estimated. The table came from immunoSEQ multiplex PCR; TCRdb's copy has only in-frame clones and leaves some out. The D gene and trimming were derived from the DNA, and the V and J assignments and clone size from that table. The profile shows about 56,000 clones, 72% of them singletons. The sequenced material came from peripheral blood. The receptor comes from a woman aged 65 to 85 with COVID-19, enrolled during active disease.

This chain's CDR3 is CASSSHPSLAGGVTDTQYF. The CDR3 bases are TGTGCCAGCAGCTCGCACCCTTCACTAGCGGGGGGTGTTACAGATACGCAGTATTTT. The chain uses TRBV11-2 and TRBJ2-3, with 12 bases matching TRBD2. Germline-derived CDR1 and CDR2 are SGHAT and FQNNGV. CDR3 size: 19 residues. J lost 3 bases, V lost 4 bases, and 14 bases had no gene match.